This entry lists 23 T cell receptor beta chains sequenced from one sample in a study of regulatory T cells in long-lasting Graves disease (dated by TCRdb to the early 2020s). This specimen's time point label, interpreted: newly diagnosed GD, antithyroid drugs for less than 3 months. RNA was extracted from PBMCs in TRIzol for both TCR sequencing and RNA sequencing. The library was made by multiplex PCR. Instrument on record: Illumina HiSeq 4000. iRepertoire HTBI primers and Arm-PCR amplification of CDR3 regions were used to construct TCR beta libraries. TCRdb passed the public sequencing reads through fastp at Q25 and MiXCR, retaining productive beta sequences. CDR3 protein duplicates are merged, each entry listing the most common genes and DNA. This sample has fewer than 650,000 distinct CDR3 sequences in its table, and 16% of those were observed once. 9.5% to 15% of the sample belongs to the ten largest clones.

The sample was also linked to a second study, of T cells in Graves' hyperthyroidism and ophthalmopathy.

Sequences were derived from peripheral blood mononuclear cells (PBMCs), sampled at new diagnosis, from a patient treated with antithyroid drugs. Receptors were obtained from a man aged 18 to 30 with Graves disease. Donor details come from another sample of the same person, matched by shared clones.

This clonotype was detected only a few times. The chain combines TRBV9 with TRBJ2-3, with D perhaps TRBD2 (5 bases). From germline, CDR1 is SGDLS and CDR2 YYNGEE. This CDR3 is 15 amino acids long. The V gene lost 2 bases and the J gene lost 4 bases, with 14 bases spanning the gap. The CDR3 nucleotides read TGTGCCAGCAGCGTCAGCGGATACCCGCCAGATACGCAGTATTTT. Amino acids: CASSVSGYPPDTQYF.

This clonotype was detected many times. The V gene is TRBV3-1, the J gene TRBJ2-1, with D hard to call. This CDR3 region has 17 residues. The germline V gene encodes CDR1 LGHDT and CDR2 YNNKEL (reference sequence). Deletions cut 0 bases from V and 7 bases from J, with 19 bases between. CDR3 DNA: TGTGCCAGCAGCCAAGATATACGACTTACTTACGAAAATGAGCAGTTCTTC. Translated: CASSQDIRLTYENEQFF.

DNA of the CDR3: TGTGCCAGCAGCACCGGAGCCTTAGACAATGAGCAGTTCTTC. Protein product: CASSTGALDNEQFF. V usage is TRBV9 and J usage is TRBJ2-1; D not resolved. Deletions cut 4 bases from V and 5 bases from J, with 13 bases between. CDR1 is SGDLS, CDR2 YYNGEE, per germline. The CDR3 runs to 14 residues. The whole variable domain, remainder taken from reference TRBV9 and TRBJ2-1, is DSGVTQTPKHLITATGQRVTLRCSPRSGDLSVYWYQQSLDQGLQFLIQYYNGEERAKGNILERFSAQQFPDLHSELNLSSLELGDSALYFCASSTGALDNEQFFGPGTRLTVL.

With respect to this clonotype: This may be a read error: a much more frequent sequence differs by one nucleotide. In DNA form, the CDR3 reads TGCTCCAGCAGCTTGGTCGGGTTCGTCGGGGCCAACGTCCTGACTTTC. Its translation is CSSSLVGFVGANVLTF. The V gene is TRBV5-1, the J gene TRBJ2-6; D unresolved. In germline, CDR1 is SGHRS, CDR2 YFSETQ. This CDR3 is 16 amino acids long.

The rearrangement links TRBV18 to TRBJ2-3; either TRBD1 or TRBD2 may fit D (5 bases each). The CDR3 has 14 residues. The V end was cut by 6 bases, the J end by 5 bases, with 15 bases between. Germline-derived CDR1 and CDR2 are KGHSH and LQKENI. The CDR3 DNA sequence: TGTGCCAGCTCCTGGGGCCGGGGCGGAGATACGCAGTATTTT. Its protein is CASSWGRGGDTQYF.

The chain uses TRBV10-3 and TRBJ2-1; 10 bases are a match to TRBD1. Germline V gene sequence: CDR1 ENHRY, CDR2 SYGVKD. The V segment lost 2 bases and the J segment 5 bases; nucleotides outside the gene matches: 9. There are 17 residues in the CDR3. DNA for the CDR3: TGTGCCATCAGTGAGCCGGGACAGGGGACAGATAACAATGAGCAGTTCTTC. As protein: CAISEPGQGTDNNEQFF.

This clonotype was seen ten or more times. The chain recombines TRBV11-2 with TRBJ1-2, with TRBD1 matching 8 bases. Per the germline V gene, CDR1 is SGHAT and CDR2 is FQNNGV. The CDR3 is 14 residues long. V lost 4 bases and J lost 6; bases outside the gene matches: 7. The CDR3 loop reads CASSSLRTGNGYTF. CDR3 nucleotides: TGTGCCAGCAGCTCCCTTCGGACAGGGAATGGCTACACCTTC.

This clonotype was recorded many times. This chain connects TRBV28 to TRBJ2-3; 11 bases agree with TRBD2. This CDR3 has 15 residues. The germline CDR1 and CDR2 sequences are MDHEN and SYDVKM. The V gene end was trimmed by 7 bases and the J gene end by 2 bases; junction bases not matched to a gene: 5. The CDR3 DNA follows: TGTGCCAGCATTCGGGGACTAGCGGACACAGATACGCAGTATTTT. It specifies CASIRGLADTDTQYF.

This clonotype was picked up many times. The J gene is TRBJ2-1, the V gene TRBV27, with 9 bases that match TRBD2. Unmatched junction bases numbered 3, after V lost 6 bases and J lost 6 bases. The CDR3 covers 13 residues. Germline CDR1 reads MNHEY; CDR2 reads SMNVEV (reference sequence). The CDR3 here is CASRLAGTNEQFF. The CDR3 DNA is TGTGCCAGCAGACTAGCGGGTACCAATGAGCAGTTCTTC.

V is TRBV14 and J is TRBJ2-7; D unresolved. The CDR3 covers 14 residues. Trimming shortened V by 5 bases and J by 0 bases, and 11 bases separated the two germline ends. Germline V gene lookup returns CDR1 SGHDN and CDR2 FVKESK. CDR3 coding DNA: TGTGCCAGCAGCGCCTTGCTAGGCTCCTACGAGCAGTACTTC. This encodes CASSALLGSYEQYF.

The genes are TRBV9 and TRBJ2-5, with D perhaps assigned TRBD1 or TRBD2 (5 bases each). Trimming removed 0 bases at V and 5 bases at J, with 14 bases between. Germline V gene sequence: CDR1 SGDLS, CDR2 YYNGEE. CDR3 length: 15 residues. The CDR3 loop reads CASSVEGRGVETQYF. The CDR3, as DNA: TGTGCCAGCAGCGTAGAGGGCCGGGGCGTGGAGACCCAGTACTTC.

This clonotype occurred many times. The rearrangement joins TRBV6-2 or TRBV6-3 to TRBJ2-7; possibly TRBD2 for D (5 bases). Germline V gene data show CDR1 as MNHEY and CDR2 as SVGEGT. V lost 4 bases, J lost 7 bases, and 11 bases lay in between. The CDR3 covers 12 residues. The CDR3 DNA reads as TGTGCCAGCAGTTCTTCTTCGGGAGAGCAGTACTTC. It codes for CASSSSSGEQYF.

This clonotype was seen many times. The gene calls are TRBV30 and TRBJ2-5, with TRBD2 matching 14 bases. V lost 2 bases to trimming and J lost 4 bases; unmatched junction nucleotides: 6. In germline, CDR1 is GTSNPN, CDR2 SVGIG (reference sequence). This CDR3 is 16 amino acids long. The CDR3: CAWSMMGLAGAETQYF. The CDR3 DNA reads as TGTGCCTGGAGTATGATGGGACTAGCGGGAGCAGAGACCCAGTACTTC.

The chain uses TRBV28 and TRBJ1-1; D uncertain. V gave up 2 bases and J gave up 7 bases, with 17 bases separating them. The V gene's germline CDR1 is MDHEN and CDR2 SYDVKM. The CDR3 has 15 amino acids. The CDR3 DNA is TGTGCCAGCAGTTTACGGGAGTGGAGGGAAAATGAAGCTTTCTTT. Protein sequence: CASSLREWRENEAFF.

Many counts were recorded for this clonotype. The chain carries TRBV20-1 and TRBJ1-2; possibly TRBD1 for D (5 bases). The CDR3 length is 11 residues. Germline lookup yields CDR1 DFQATT and CDR2 SNEGSKA (reference sequence). V dropped 6 bases and J dropped 8 bases, with 13 bases sitting between them. The DNA for the CDR3 is TGCAGTGCCCCTCAGGGAAGAGGCTACACCTTC. This encodes CSAPQGRGYTF.

This clonotype has only a few counts. The rearrangement joins TRBV19 to TRBJ2-1; 8 nucleotides match TRBD1. Germline lookup yields CDR1 LNHDA and CDR2 SQIVND (reference sequence). The CDR3 is 13 amino acids. Trimming removed 1 base from V and 7 bases from J; junction bases left unmatched: 0. CDR3 region: CASSIGTGNEQFF. CDR3 coding DNA: TGTGCCAGTAGTATAGGGACAGGGAATGAGCAGTTCTTC. The full variable domain, in which reference TRBV19 and TRBJ2-1 provide the parts outside the CDR3, is DGGITQSPKYLFRKEGQNVTLSCEQNLNHDAMYWYRQDPGQGLRLIYYSQIVNDFQKGDIAEGYSVSREKKESFPLTVTSAQKNPTAFYLCASSIGTGNEQFFGPGTRLTVL.

This clonotype has a count of ten or more. The chain employs TRBV20-1 and TRBJ2-5; D is unresolved. Trimming left V 6 bases short and J 1 base short, with 9 bases between. Germline V CDR1 and CDR2: DFQATT, SNEGSKA (reference sequence). CDR3 length equals 12 residues. CDR3 amino acids: CSAKSLQETQYF. For the CDR3, the DNA is TGCAGTGCGAAGAGCCTCCAAGAGACCCAGTACTTC.

The J gene is TRBJ1-2, the V gene TRBV25-1; 7 nucleotides align to TRBD1. CDR1 MGHDK and CDR2 SYGVNS come from the germline V gene. J was trimmed by 1 base and V by 6 bases; bases with no gene match: 2. CDR3 length equals 13 residues. The CDR3 DNA sequence: TGTGCCAGCAGAGGACAGGATAACTATGGCTACACCTTC. Translated, it gives CASRGQDNYGYTF.

The V call is TRBV20-1, the J call TRBJ2-1; D may be TRBD1 or TRBD2 (5 bases each). Germline assignment: CDR1 DFQATT and CDR2 SNEGSKA (reference sequence). Trimming stripped 5 bases from V and 6 bases from J, with 17 bases between. The CDR3 covers 14 residues. The CDR3 loop is CSASGALWVNEQFF. The CDR3 bases are TGCAGTGCTTCCGGGGCTCTCTGGGTCAATGAGCAGTTCTTC.

This clonotype occurred many times. This chain links TRBV28 with TRBJ1-1, with D tentatively TRBD1 (5 bases). Trimming took 5 bases from V and 8 from J, leaving 18 bases between them. Per germline, CDR1 MDHEN and CDR2 SYDVKM. This CDR3 has 14 residues. In DNA form, the CDR3 reads TGTGCCAGCAGTCTCAGGGACCTCCCTTCCGAAGCTTTCTTT. This gives the protein CASSLRDLPSEAFF.

The sample holds a few counts of this clonotype. This rearrangement joins TRBV20-1 to TRBJ1-6, with D uncertain. V lost 6 bases, J lost 6 bases, and 12 bases lay in between. Germline CDR1 DFQATT, CDR2 SNEGSKA (reference sequence). This CDR3 comprises 13 residues. The CDR3 coding sequence is TGCAGTGCAAGGACGGGCCTTAATTCACCCCTCCACTTT. Amino acids: CSARTGLNSPLHF.

Ten or more counts support this clonotype. The CDR3 loop is CATSRGLPNGSNQPQHF. In DNA form, the CDR3 reads TGTGCCACCAGCAGAGGACTACCCAACGGGAGCAATCAGCCCCAGCATTTT. The chain employs TRBV15 and TRBJ1-5; D gene ambiguous. The CDR3 is 17 residues long. CDR1 is LNHNV, CDR2 YYDKDF, per germline (reference sequence). V was clipped by 1 base and J by 1 base, with 14 bases between them.

V is TRBV2 and J is TRBJ2-3; 7 nucleotides agree with TRBD2. The closer fit of TRBJ2-5 to the DNA end suggests the J call may be wrong. The CDR3 sequence is 16 residues long. The germline V gene encodes CDR1 SNHLY and CDR2 FYNNEI. The CDR3 sequence is CASSEGAGASFETQYF. CDR3 DNA: TGTGCCAGCAGTGAAGGGGCGGGAGCGTCGTTCGAGACCCAGTACTTC.